This TCR beta chain was found in a study of blood T cell repertoires in COVID-19. About the study: Some COVID-19 samples were acute and others convalescent; all came from the United States, Italy and Spain. T cells, B-cell-depleted T cells, or PBMCs provided the cDNA or gDNA that served as material.

In the original analysis: Estimation of nucleated cell counts relied on the amplification of reference gene primers. Sequenced by immunoSEQ multiplex PCR; TCRdb stores in-frame clones only, minus some. V and J calls and clone size are those listed in that table; D and trimming were worked out from the DNA. The profile shows 240,000 or so clones, more than 75% of them singletons. The sequence was collected from a middle-aged woman who had recovered from COVID-19. The sample comprised peripheral blood.

For the CDR3, the DNA is TGCGCCAGCAGCTCCAAGGGGTCCCTTACCACAGATACGCAGTATTTT. Amino acid sequence: CASSSKGSLTTDTQYF. This chain uses TRBV5-1 with TRBJ2-3, with D maybe TRBD1 (5 bases). The CDR3 covers 16 residues. Trimming took off 3 bases at V and 2 bases at J, with 16 bases between the two ends. The germline gives CDR1 SGHRS, CDR2 YFSETQ. Full variable domain (outside the CDR3, taken from reference TRBV5-1 and TRBJ2-3): KAGVTQTPRYLIKTRGQQVTLSCSPISGHRSVSWYQQTPGQGLQFLFEYFSETQRNKGNFPGRFSGRQFSNSRSEMNVSTLELGDSALYLCASSSKGSLTTDTQYFGPGTRLTVL.